Here is one T cell receptor beta chain with its context. Its specificity is unknown. With random hexamers, 0.5 to 1 ug RNA was reverse transcribed. Multiplex immunoSEQ PCR targeted 54 Vbeta and 13 Jbeta TCR beta segments. In TCRdb, the immunoSEQ multiplex PCR reads were re-called with MiXCR into one record per CDR3 protein. The sample records some 260,000 distinct CDR3 sequences, about 85% being singletons. The study sequenced TCR beta in blood CD8+ and CD4+ T cells. Relapsing-remitting disease, either stable or active, was present in the multiple sclerosis controls, who were treatment-naive patients. From germline, CDR1 is MNHEY and CDR2 SMNVEV (reference sequence). Trimming cost V 7 bases and J 1 base, with 16 bases left between them. The CDR3 runs to 15 residues. This sample is part of a study of CD8 T cells in Susac syndrome. Regarding the study as a whole: Acknowledgment was made by the study that its TCR sequencing and HLA analysis involved a relatively small number of individuals.

The source is a human donor with multiple sclerosis. The chain carries TRBV27 and TRBJ1-1; TRBD1 might be the D (6 bases). Sequenced material: CD8+ T cells from PBMCs. The CDR3, as DNA: TGTGCCAGCAACCCTTTTATGGGGGCGAACACTGAAGCTTTCTTT. This codes for CASNPFMGANTEAFF.